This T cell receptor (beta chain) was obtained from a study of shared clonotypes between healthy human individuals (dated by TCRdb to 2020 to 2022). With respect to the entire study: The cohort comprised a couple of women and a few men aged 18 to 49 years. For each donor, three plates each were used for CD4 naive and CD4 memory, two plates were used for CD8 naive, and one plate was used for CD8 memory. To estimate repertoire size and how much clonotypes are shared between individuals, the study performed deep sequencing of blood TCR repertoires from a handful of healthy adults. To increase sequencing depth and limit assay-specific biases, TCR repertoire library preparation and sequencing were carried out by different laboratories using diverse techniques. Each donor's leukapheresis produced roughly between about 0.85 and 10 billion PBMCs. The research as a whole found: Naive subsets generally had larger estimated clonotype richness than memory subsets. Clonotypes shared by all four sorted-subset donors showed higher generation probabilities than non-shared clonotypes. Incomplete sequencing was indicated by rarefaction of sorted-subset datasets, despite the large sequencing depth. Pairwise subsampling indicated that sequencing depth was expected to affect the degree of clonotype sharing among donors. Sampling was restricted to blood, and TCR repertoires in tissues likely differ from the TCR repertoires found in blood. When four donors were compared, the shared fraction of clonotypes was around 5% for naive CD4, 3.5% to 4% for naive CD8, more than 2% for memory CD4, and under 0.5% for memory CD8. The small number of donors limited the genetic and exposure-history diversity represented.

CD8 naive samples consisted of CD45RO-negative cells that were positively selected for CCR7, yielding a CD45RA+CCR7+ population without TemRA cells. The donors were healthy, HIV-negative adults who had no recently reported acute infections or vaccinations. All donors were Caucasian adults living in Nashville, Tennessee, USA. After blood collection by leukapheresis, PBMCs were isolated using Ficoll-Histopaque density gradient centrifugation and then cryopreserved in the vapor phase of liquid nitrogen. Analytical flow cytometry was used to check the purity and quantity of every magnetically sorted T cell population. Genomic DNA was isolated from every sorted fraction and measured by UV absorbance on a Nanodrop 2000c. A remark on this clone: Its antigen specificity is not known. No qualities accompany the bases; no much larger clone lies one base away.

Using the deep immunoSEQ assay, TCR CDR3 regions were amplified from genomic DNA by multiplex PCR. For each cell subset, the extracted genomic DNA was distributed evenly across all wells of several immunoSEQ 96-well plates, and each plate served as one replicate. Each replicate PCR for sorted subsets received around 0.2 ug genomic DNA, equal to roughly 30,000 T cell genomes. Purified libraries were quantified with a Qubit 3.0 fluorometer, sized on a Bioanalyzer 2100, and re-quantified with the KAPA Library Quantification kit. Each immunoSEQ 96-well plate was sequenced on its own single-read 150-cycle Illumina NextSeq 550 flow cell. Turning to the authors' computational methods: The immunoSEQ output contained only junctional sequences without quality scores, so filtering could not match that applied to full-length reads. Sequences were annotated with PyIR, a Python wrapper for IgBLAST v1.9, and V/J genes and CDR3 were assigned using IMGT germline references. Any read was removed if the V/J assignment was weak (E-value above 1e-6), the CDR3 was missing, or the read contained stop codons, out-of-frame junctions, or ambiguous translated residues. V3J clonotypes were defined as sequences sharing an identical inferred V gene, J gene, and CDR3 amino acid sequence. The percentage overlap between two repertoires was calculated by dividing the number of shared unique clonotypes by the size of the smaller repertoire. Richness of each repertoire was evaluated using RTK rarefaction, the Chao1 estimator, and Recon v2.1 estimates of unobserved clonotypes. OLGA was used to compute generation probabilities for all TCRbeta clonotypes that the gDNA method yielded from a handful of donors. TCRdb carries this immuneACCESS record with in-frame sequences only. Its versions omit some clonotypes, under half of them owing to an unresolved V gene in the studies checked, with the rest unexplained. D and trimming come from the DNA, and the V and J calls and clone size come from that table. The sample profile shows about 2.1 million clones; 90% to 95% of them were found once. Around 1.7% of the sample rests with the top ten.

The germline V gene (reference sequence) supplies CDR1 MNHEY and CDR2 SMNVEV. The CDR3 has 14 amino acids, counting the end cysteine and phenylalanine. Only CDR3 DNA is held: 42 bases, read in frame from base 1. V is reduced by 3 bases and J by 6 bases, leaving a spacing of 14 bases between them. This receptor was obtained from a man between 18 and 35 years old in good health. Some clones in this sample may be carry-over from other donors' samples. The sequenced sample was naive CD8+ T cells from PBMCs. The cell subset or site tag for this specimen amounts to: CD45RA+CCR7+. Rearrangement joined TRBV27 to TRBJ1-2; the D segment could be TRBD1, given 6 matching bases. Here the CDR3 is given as CASSLLGGVDGYTF. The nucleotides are TGTGCCAGCAGTTTGTTGGGGGGCGTTGATGGCTACACCTTC.